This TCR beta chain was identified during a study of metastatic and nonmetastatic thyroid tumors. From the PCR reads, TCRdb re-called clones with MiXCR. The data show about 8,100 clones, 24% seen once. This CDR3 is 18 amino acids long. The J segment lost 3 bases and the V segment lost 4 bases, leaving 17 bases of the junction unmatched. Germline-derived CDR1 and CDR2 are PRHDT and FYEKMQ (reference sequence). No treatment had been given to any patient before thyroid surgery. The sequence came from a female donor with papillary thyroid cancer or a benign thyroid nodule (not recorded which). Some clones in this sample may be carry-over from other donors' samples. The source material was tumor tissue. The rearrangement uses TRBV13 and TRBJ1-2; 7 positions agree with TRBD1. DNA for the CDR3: TGTGCCAGCAGCTCAAGAGGACCTAAAGAGGGGGCTTACTATGGCTACACCTTC. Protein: CASSSRGPKEGAYYGYTF.